This TCR beta chain was obtained from a study of T cells in localized non-small cell lung cancer. Points from the study as a whole: Adjacent lung was found to contain a median approximately 60 of the top 100 tumor clones.

This clone appeared a few times. The target antigen is unknown. The repertoire was sequenced with immunoSEQ multiplex PCR; TCRdb's copy has only in-frame clones and lacks some. The sample has 5,500 to 8,000 clones; more than 35% are singletons. The CDR3 is made up of 14 amino acids. Trimming shortened V by 8 bases and J by 3 bases, and 17 bases separated the two germline ends. The V gene's germline CDR1 is SGDLS and CDR2 YYNGEE. This rearrangement joins TRBV9 to TRBJ1-1, with a tentative D call TRBD1 (6 bases). This receptor was identified in a man aged 35 to 70 with stage III lung adenocarcinoma. The material was lung tumor tissue, obtained before any cancer treatment. The CDR3 protein is CASSSRGWDTEAFF. Written as DNA, the CDR3 is TGTGCCAGTTCCTCGAGGGGGTGGGACACTGAAGCTTTCTTT.